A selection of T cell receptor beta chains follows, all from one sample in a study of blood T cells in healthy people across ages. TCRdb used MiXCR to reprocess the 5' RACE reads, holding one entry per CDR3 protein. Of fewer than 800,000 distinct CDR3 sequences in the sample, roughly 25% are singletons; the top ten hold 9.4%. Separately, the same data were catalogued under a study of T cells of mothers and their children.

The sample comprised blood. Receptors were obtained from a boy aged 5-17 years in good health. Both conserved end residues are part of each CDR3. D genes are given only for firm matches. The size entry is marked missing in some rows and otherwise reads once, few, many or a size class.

cdr3_nt: TGTGCCAGCAGGGCTGGATCAAATGCAAACATTCAGTACTTC
cdr3_aa: CASRAGSNANIQYF
v_call: TRBV3-1
j_call: TRBJ2-4
d_call: NA
clone_size: few

cdr3_nt: TGTGCCAGCAGTCGGAGAGCGGGGGGGCCAGGGACCCAGTACTTC
cdr3_aa: CASSRRAGGPGTQYF
v_call: TRBV7-6
j_call: TRBJ2-5
d_call: TRBD2
clone_size: NA

cdr3_nt: TGCGCCAGCAGCCAAGATCGGGCACGGGGTAGCAATCAGCCCCAGCATTTT
cdr3_aa: CASSQDRARGSNQPQHF
v_call: TRBV4-1
j_call: TRBJ1-5
d_call: NA
clone_size: few

cdr3_nt: TGTGCCAGCAGTTTGGCCCCCCTTGCGGGTGATACGCAGTATTTT
cdr3_aa: CASSLAPLAGDTQYF
v_call: TRBV27
j_call: TRBJ2-3
d_call: NA
clone_size: few

cdr3_nt: TGTGCCAGTAGAACTAGCGCCAACTCCTACAATGAGCAGTTCTTC
cdr3_aa: CASRTSANSYNEQFF
v_call: TRBV12-3/TRBV12-4
j_call: TRBJ2-1
d_call: TRBD2
clone_size: NA

cdr3_nt: TGTGCCAGCAGCCAAGATGGGCAGCCAGATGGCTACACCTTC
cdr3_aa: CASSQDGQPDGYTF
v_call: TRBV3-1
j_call: TRBJ1-2
d_call: NA
clone_size: few

cdr3_nt: TGTGCCAGCAGTTTGATCGGGGTCCCCTACAATGAGCAGTTCTTC
cdr3_aa: CASSLIGVPYNEQFF
v_call: TRBV12-3/TRBV12-4
j_call: TRBJ2-1
d_call: NA
clone_size: NA

cdr3_nt: TGCAGTGCTAGAGTGGCTAGCGGGAGTGGTGAGCAGTTCTTC
cdr3_aa: CSARVASGSGEQFF
v_call: TRBV20-1
j_call: TRBJ2-1
d_call: TRBD2
clone_size: NA

cdr3_nt: TGTGCCAGCAGACCTAACCCCTTGGCCGGGGAGCTGTTTTTT
cdr3_aa: CASRPNPLAGELFF
v_call: TRBV3-1
j_call: TRBJ2-2
d_call: NA
clone_size: few

cdr3_nt: TGTGCCAGCGGGTTACCTAGCGGGGGAAGGAACAATGAGCAGTTCTTC
cdr3_aa: CASGLPSGGRNNEQFF
v_call: TRBV27
j_call: TRBJ2-1
d_call: TRBD2
clone_size: once

cdr3_nt: TGTGCCATGACTAAGGACGAGGGTTACAATGGCTACACCTTC
cdr3_aa: CAMTKDEGYNGYTF
v_call: TRBV7-9
j_call: TRBJ1-2
d_call: NA
clone_size: few